The 17 T cell receptor beta chains reported below all come from one sample, sequenced in a study of T cells in Graves' hyperthyroidism and ophthalmopathy. It was RNA transcripts that yielded the amplified TCR beta CDR3 regions. In the first-round RT-PCR of the TCR CDR3, the HTBI primer set was used. TCRdb redid the calling of the multiplex PCR reads with MiXCR, one entry per CDR3 protein. There are about 250,000 distinct CDR3 sequences in the sample; roughly a quarter occur only once, and under 40% lies in the top ten. What was sequenced was blood. These receptors were taken from a woman aged 40 to 50 with Graves' ophthalmopathy.

The chain combines TRBV6-1 with TRBJ2-5; 8 nucleotides match TRBD1. V was pared by 4 bases and J by 4 bases, with 8 bases of the junction left unmatched. Per germline, CDR1 MNHNS and CDR2 SASEGT. This CDR3 spans 15 amino acids. Here the CDR3 reads CASSGKDRAAETQYF. The DNA for the CDR3 is TGTGCCAGCAGTGGTAAGGACAGGGCAGCAGAGACCCAGTACTTC.

At least ten counts were recorded for this clonotype. The J gene is TRBJ2-7, the V gene TRBV6-1, with D perhaps TRBD1 (6 bases). The CDR3 is made up of 14 amino acids. The germline V gene encodes CDR1 MNHNS and CDR2 SASEGT. The V gene lost 1 base and the J gene lost 9 bases, with 16 bases spanning the gap. In DNA, the CDR3 is TGTGCCAGCAGTGAAGTAGGACAGCCCCGAGGGCAGTACTTC. Translating gives CASSEVGQPRGQYF.

J is TRBJ1-2 and V is TRBV29-1; 12 nucleotides align to TRBD1. V was pared by 8 bases and J by 1 base, with 5 bases of the junction left unmatched. The CDR3 loop spans 14 amino acids. Germline V CDR1 and CDR2: SQVTM, ANQGSEA. CDR3 bases: TGCAGCACGGGACAGGGGGCTATTAACTATGGCTACACCTTC. As protein: CSTGQGAINYGYTF.

This clonotype occurred many times. The J gene is TRBJ1-2, the V gene TRBV5-5; a weak D match, TRBD1 (5 bases). CDR1 is SGHKS and CDR2 is YYEKEE in the germline V gene (reference sequence). V lost 4 bases, J lost 4 bases, and 14 bases lay in between. The CDR3 has 14 amino acids. In DNA form, the CDR3 reads TGTGCCAGCAGCATCATACAGGACGGCTATGGCTACACCTTC. Its protein product is CASSIIQDGYGYTF.

This clonotype was detected ten times or more. The V gene is TRBV28, the J gene TRBJ2-7; possible D gene TRBD1, 6 bases. Per the germline V gene, CDR1 is MDHEN and CDR2 is SYDVKM. This CDR3 is 15 amino acids long. Deletions cut 6 bases from V and 0 bases from J, with 15 bases between. The CDR3 is CASSPPGHNSYEQYF. The CDR3 DNA reads as TGTGCCAGCAGCCCTCCGGGACACAACTCCTACGAGCAGTACTTC.

This clonotype appeared many times. The rearrangement links TRBV27 to TRBJ2-5; perhaps TRBD1 as D (6 bases). From germline, CDR1 is MNHEY and CDR2 SMNVEV (reference sequence). Between the trimmed V and J ends, which lost 5 bases and 7 bases, there was a span of 20 bases. The CDR3 contains 15 residues. Written as DNA, the CDR3 is TGTGCCAGCAGTCCCCAAGCGAGGCTAGGGGGGACCCAGTACTTC. Protein: CASSPQARLGGTQYF.

The V gene is TRBV6-5, the J gene TRBJ2-7; 10 nucleotides line up with TRBD1. The J segment lost 2 bases and the V segment lost 2 bases, leaving 6 bases of the junction unmatched. The CDR3 covers 16 residues. Germline V gene lookup returns CDR1 MNHEY and CDR2 SVGAGI. CDR3 residues: CASSYTGTGETYEQYF. Written as DNA, the CDR3 is TGTGCCAGCAGTTACACCGGGACAGGGGAGACCTACGAGCAGTACTTC.

In its sample, this clonotype was seen a few times. The chain links TRBV12-3 or TRBV12-4 to TRBJ1-2, with D perhaps TRBD1 (5 bases). The V end lost 5 bases, the J end lost 6 bases, and 19 bases lay between the germline ends. The CDR3 is 15 amino acids. In nucleotides, the CDR3 is TGTGCCAGCAGTCCCGGGGCACTGCCCCCAAATGGCTACACCTTC. Residues: CASSPGALPPNGYTF.

This clonotype was detected ten times or more. The V and J genes are TRBV28 and TRBJ1-1; the D is unclear. Trimming stripped 4 bases from V and 0 bases from J, with 9 bases between. This CDR3 contains 14 residues. Germline V gene data show CDR1 as MDHEN and CDR2 as SYDVKM. The CDR3 region is CASSSPHMNTEAFF. The CDR3 nucleotides read TGTGCCAGCAGTTCACCCCATATGAACACTGAAGCTTTCTTT. The variable domain in full, completed from reference TRBV28 and TRBJ1-1, reads DVKVTQSSRYLVKRTGEKVFLECVQDMDHENMFWYRQDPGLGLRLIYFSYDVKMKEKGDIPEGYSVSREKKERFSLILESASTNQTSMYLCASSSPHMNTEAFFGQGTRLTVV.

This clonotype appeared once. This sequence joins TRBV2 and TRBJ2-6, with 12 bases identical to TRBD1. CDR3 length equals 17 residues. V trimming: 6 bases; J trimming: 4 bases; junction bases outside the gene matches: 7. CDR1 SNHLY and CDR2 FYNNEI come from the germline V gene. The chain's CDR3 is CASRKGQGARGANVLTF. The CDR3 nucleotides are TGTGCCAGCAGAAAGGGACAGGGGGCGCGCGGGGCCAACGTCCTGACTTTC.

The chain uses TRBV5-1 and TRBJ2-7; 10 bases line up with TRBD2. CDR1 is SGHRS and CDR2 is YFSETQ in the germline V gene. The V gene end was trimmed by 5 bases and the J gene end by 0 bases; junction bases not matched to a gene: 2. The CDR3 has 14 residues. The CDR3 region is CASRGLAPSYEQYF. The CDR3 DNA follows: TGCGCCAGCAGGGGACTAGCGCCCTCCTACGAGCAGTACTTC.

With respect to this clonotype: Since a much larger clone is just one base distant, this may be a read error. The V and J genes are TRBV29-1 and TRBJ2-7; 7 positions match TRBD1. Trimming took 5 bases from V and 4 from J; bases not matched to a gene: 5. The CDR3 has 12 amino acids. Germline values: CDR1 SQVTM, CDR2 ANQGSEA. The CDR3 is CSVLGTAYEQYF. The CDR3 DNA follows: TGCAGCGTTTTGGGGACAGCTTACGAGCAGTACTTC.

In its sample, this clonotype was seen many times. The chain combines TRBV4-1 with TRBJ1-5; the D is unclear. The germline gives CDR1 MGHRA, CDR2 YSYEKL. The CDR3 contains 13 residues. V lost 8 bases to trimming and J lost 2 bases, with 10 bases between them. CDR3 sequence reads: CASAGVGNQPQHF. The CDR3 nucleotides are TGCGCCAGCGCCGGGGTGGGCAATCAGCCCCAGCATTTT.

In this sample, this clonotype turned up many times. The V gene is TRBV3-1, the J gene TRBJ1-1, with 10 bases identical to TRBD1. CDR1 and CDR2 (germline): LGHDT, YNNKEL (reference sequence). The CDR3 spans 15 residues. Trimming at V came to 1 base and at J to 5 bases, leaving 4 bases not matched to a gene. The CDR3 is CASSQARDRGTEAFF. The DNA for the CDR3 is TGTGCCAGCAGCCAAGCCCGGGACAGGGGAACTGAAGCTTTCTTT.

The table lists this clonotype with many counts. This chain links TRBV10-3 with TRBJ1-5; D is unclear. CDR3 length: 14 amino acids. Trimming shortened V by 0 bases and J by 5 bases, and 8 bases separated the two germline ends. Germline values: CDR1 ENHRY, CDR2 SYGVKD. The chain's CDR3 is CAISESGVDQPQHF. The CDR3 DNA is TGTGCCATCAGTGAGTCCGGGGTGGATCAGCCCCAGCATTTT.

V usage is TRBV19 and J usage is TRBJ1-1; D might be TRBD1 (6 bases). V was cut by 8 bases and J by 4 bases, with 23 bases left in between. The germline V gene encodes CDR1 LNHDA and CDR2 SQIVND (reference sequence). This CDR3 spans 16 amino acids. CDR3 nucleotide sequence: TGTGCCAGTCGGGACCTGTCGACAGGAAGGGGCACTGAAGCTTTCTTT. Amino acid sequence: CASRDLSTGRGTEAFF.

This clonotype was found many times. The gene calls are TRBV11-1 and TRBJ2-7; maybe TRBD2 (5 bases). The CDR3 spans 14 residues. The V end was cut by 6 bases, the J end by 0 bases, with 12 bases between. Per germline, CDR1 SGHAT and CDR2 FQDESV (reference sequence). The CDR3 bases are TGTGCCAGCAGTAAGGACTCTTTCTCCTACGAGCAGTACTTC. This sequence encodes CASSKDSFSYEQYF.